The 5 T cell receptor beta chains below come from one sample, sequenced in a study of blood T cell repertoires in COVID-19. The table came from immunoSEQ multiplex PCR; TCRdb's copy has only in-frame clones and leaves some out. The table includes a few hundred thousand clones, around nine tenths detected once. The material sequenced was PBMCs or T cells enriched from blood (not recorded which). The receptors shown here come from a woman between 45 and 65 years old who had recovered from COVID-19.

The rearrangement links TRBV28 to TRBJ1-5, with TRBD1 matching over 7 bases. V shed 8 bases and J 7 bases; nucleotides not matched to a gene: 8. CDR3 length: 13 residues. The germline gives CDR1 MDHEN, CDR2 SYDVKM. This CDR3 reads CASADRVDQPQHF. The DNA of the CDR3 is TGTGCCAGCGCAGACAGGGTAGACCAGCCCCAGCATTTT.

This chain connects TRBV10-1 to TRBJ2-4; weak D call: TRBD2 (6 bases). Deletions cut 4 bases from V and 2 bases from J, with 9 bases between. The germline V gene encodes CDR1 WNHNN and CDR2 SYGVQD (reference sequence). This CDR3 region has 14 residues. Here the CDR3 DNA reads TGCGCCAGCAGTGCGGGAGATCCCAAAAACATTCAGTACTTC. This translates into CASSAGDPKNIQYF.

The rearrangement uses TRBV3-1 (or the pseudogene TRBV3-2) and TRBJ1-2, with D uncertain. This CDR3 spans 13 amino acids. Per the germline V gene, CDR1 is LGHDT and CDR2 is YNNKEL (reference sequence). The V and J ends lost 1 base and 3 bases respectively, with 6 bases between them. For the CDR3, the DNA is TGTGCCAGCAGCCAAGTACGGGACTATGGCTACACCTTC. Encoded protein: CASSQVRDYGYTF.

V gene TRBV29-1 combines with J gene TRBJ2-7; 11 nucleotides line up with TRBD2. The CDR3 runs to 15 residues. Germline V lookup: CDR1 SQVTM, CDR2 ANQGSEA. V dropped 5 bases and J dropped 7; count of bases not matched to a gene: 13. Here the CDR3 reads CSVKTSGSRVEEQYF. The CDR3 coding sequence is TGCAGCGTTAAAACTAGCGGGAGTCGTGTAGAAGAGCAGTACTTC.

The rearrangement uses TRBV18 and TRBJ1-1; D possibly corresponds to TRBD1 (5 bases). CDR3 length: 14 amino acids. Germline V CDR1 and CDR2: KGHSH, LQKENI. The V gene lost 3 bases and the J gene lost 3 bases, with 11 bases spanning the gap. CDR3 nucleotide sequence: TGTGCCAGCTCACCTATCATACAGGACACTGAAGCTTTCTTT. Residues: CASSPIIQDTEAFF.